This paragraph reports one T cell receptor beta chain. Which antigen it targets is not known. Base qualities are not provided; no much larger clone lies one nucleotide away. This specimen's time point label, interpreted: about 28 days (+/-7) after the second vaccine dose. AZD1222 recipients with second doses at about 4 weeks or about 12 weeks were pooled, because spike-specific TCR depth and breadth did not differ between schedules. Vaccinee samples came from UK trials COV001 and COV002, including a single-blind randomized controlled phase 2/3 trial of AZD1222 (ChAdOx1 nCoV-19) in healthy adults. For TCRbeta chain sequencing, PBMC samples were collected from trial participants at day 0 and at day 28 after the second dose. The source of the sample is a study of T cell responses to AZD1222 COVID-19 vaccine (dated by TCRdb to about 2021). Background on the whole study: A total of just over 230 trial participants underwent TCR sequencing, of whom some 210 received two doses of AZD1222 and some 26 received two doses of the MenACWY control vaccine. Trial participants were enrolled by age into subgroups of 18-55, 56-69 and 70-plus years, and about 150, 27 and 61 TCR-sequenced participants, respectively, were included in these subgroups.

The CDR3 holds 16 amino acids from the cysteine to the phenylalanine. Solely the CDR3 DNA is kept, with 48 bases framed from the first base. The germline V gene encodes CDR1 SQVTM and CDR2 ANQGSEA. Germline trimming amounts to 3 bases on V and 0 bases on J, with 7 as the count of junction bases outside the gene matches. The CDR3 regions of human TCRbeta chains were analyzed by immunosequencing. In the authors' own workflow: TCRs in the repertoires were matched against a reference library of SARS-CoV-2-specific TCRs that had been generated with the MIRA antigen-specificity platform. Breadth was defined as the fraction of unique TCRs that were SARS-CoV-2-associated. Depth was defined as the fraction of total T cells that were SARS-CoV-2-associated. Using the MIRA data, each spike-specific TCR was assigned both to the spike region to which the TCR was reactive and to a CD4 or CD8 class. Log10-transformed breadth and depth values were compared by one-way ANOVA with Sidak's multiple comparisons tests. TCRdb provides this immuneACCESS table in a form limited to in-frame rearrangements. Some clones are lacking; in checked studies, under half of them reflect an unresolved V gene, and why the rest are absent is not known. That table gives V, J and clone size, and the DNA gave D and trimming. For this sample the table gives about 48,000 clones, of which 70% to 90% were detected only once. The ten top clones hold roughly 5.3% of the sample.

Broad study findings and their caveats: Nearly half of unique spike-specific TCRs reportedly recognized epitopes outside regions mutated in the B.1.351 and B.1.1.7 variants. The vaccine-associated CD4 TCRs covered the entire spike protein, and the dominant responses fell in regions 160-218 and 743-854. The 56-69-year group was small, and its depth increase did not reach significance, likely because of low power. A significant rise in spike-specific TCR breadth and depth was observed after two AZD1222 doses relative to day 0 and relative to MenACWY recipients. Participants were mostly white British and included more females than males, and it was suggested by the authors that clonal diversity may have been underestimated. No day 14 peak-response samples were available, so repertoires were characterized only after the peak T cell response. Conclusions about previously exposed vaccinees are limited, since just 5 to 7 AZD1222 recipients were seropositive for SARS-CoV-2 at baseline.

This receptor was identified in an adult who received the AZD1222 COVID-19 vaccine. This sequence uses TRBV29-1 and TRBJ2-2, and 7 bases in between align with TRBD2. Sequencing used peripheral blood, obtained 28 days after the second AZD1222 dose. The sequenced DNA: TGCAGCGTTGAGCCCCTAGCGGATACGAACACCGGGGAGCTGTTTTTT. This sequence encodes CSVEPLADTNTGELFF.